This T cell receptor (beta chain) comes out of a study of T cell changes during pregnancy in multiple sclerosis. The CDR3 has 15 residues. V was trimmed by 4 bases and J by 0 bases, leaving 12 bases between them. The germline gives CDR1 SEHNR, CDR2 FQNEAQ (reference sequence). Clones were read by immunoSEQ multiplex PCR, and TCRdb kept only the in-frame ones, dropping some. The profile shows roughly 20,000 clones, roughly nine tenths of them singletons. This clone has only a few counts. The clonotype comes from a female donor in good health, enrolled as a control in a pregnancy study. The chain joins TRBV7-9 to TRBJ1-1; D may be TRBD1 (5 bases). The material sequenced was CD8+ T cells from peripheral blood mononuclear cells, taken after pregnancy. The CDR3: CASSWGAGLNTEAFF. Here the CDR3 DNA reads TGTGCCAGCAGCTGGGGCGCAGGCTTGAACACTGAAGCTTTCTTT.